These 30 T cell receptor beta chains came from one sample sequenced in a study of cytomegalovirus exposure and HLA in healthy donors. 13 Jbeta primers and 60 Vbeta primers were used for the PCR. The data were produced by immunoSEQ multiplex PCR, yet TCRdb's version contains in-frame clones alone and is incomplete. The table lists approximately 150,000 clones, less than 85% of them singletons. The sample consisted of PBMCs. All receptors derive from a man younger than 35 in good health and CMV-seronegative.

DNA for the CDR3: TGTGCCAGCAGCTTGGGACAGGGGGTAGACACCGGGGAGCTGTTTTTT. Translating it yields CASSLGQGVDTGELFF. The J gene is TRBJ2-2, the V gene TRBV7-9; 11 bases fit TRBD1. The CDR3 runs 16 residues. Looked up from germline, CDR1 is SEHNR and CDR2 is FQNEAQ (reference sequence). Losses at the gene ends were 3 bases for V and 3 bases for J; bases not matched to a gene: 3.

In its sample, this clone was seen a few times. The V gene is TRBV6-1, the J gene TRBJ2-3; TRBD2 is a possible D gene (6 bases). Germline V CDR1 and CDR2: MNHNS, SASEGT. The V gene lost 8 bases and the J gene lost 2 bases, with 17 bases spanning the gap. This CDR3 is 15 amino acids long. CDR3 sequence reads: CASRPSEGNTDTQYF. CDR3 DNA: TGTGCCAGCCGTCCTTCGGAGGGCAACACAGATACGCAGTATTTT.

The rearrangement links TRBV15 to TRBJ1-5, with a possible D match to TRBD1 (6 bases). The germline gives CDR1 LNHNV, CDR2 YYDKDF (reference sequence). The length of the CDR3 is 13 residues. Trimming removed 7 bases at V and 11 bases at J, with 18 bases between. As DNA, the CDR3 is TGTGCCACCACCTCTAGGGGGGGGGCGGCCCAGCATTTT. Protein sequence: CATTSRGGAAQHF. The entire variable domain, with the rest obtained from reference TRBV15 and TRBJ1-5, is as follows: DAMVIQNPRYQVTQFGKPVTLSCSQTLNHNVMYWYQQKSSQAPKLLFHYYDKDFNNEADTPDNFQSRRPNTSFCFLDIRSPGLGDTAMYLCATTSRGGAAQHFGDGTRLSIL.

The chain is built from TRBV11-2 and TRBJ2-1; a weak D match, TRBD2 (6 bases). Germline V gene sequence: CDR1 SGHAT, CDR2 FQNNGV. CDR3 size: 12 residues. V gave up 11 bases and J gave up 4 bases, with 12 bases separating them. The CDR3 sequence: CAGGTPYNEQFF. DNA of the CDR3: TGTGCCGGCGGGACCCCTTACAATGAGCAGTTCTTC.

The gene calls are TRBV2 and TRBJ1-2; 10 nucleotides match TRBD1. The CDR3 length is 12 residues. V lost 6 bases to trimming and J lost 8 bases; unmatched junction nucleotides: 3. Germline lookup yields CDR1 SNHLY and CDR2 FYNNEI. Written as DNA, the CDR3 is TGTGCCAGCAGAGACAGGGGGCCAGGCTACACCTTC. It specifies CASRDRGPGYTF.

In this sample, this clone turned up once. The CDR3 here is CASSEKTGWNEKLFF. As DNA, the CDR3 is TGTGCCAGCAGTGAGAAGACAGGCTGGAATGAAAAACTGTTTTTT. V gene TRBV2 combines with J gene TRBJ1-4; tentatively, D is TRBD1 (6 bases). Germline CDR1 reads SNHLY; CDR2 reads FYNNEI. Trimming left V 3 bases short and J 5 bases short, with 13 bases between. The CDR3 contains 15 residues.

V gene TRBV6-6 combines with J gene TRBJ2-1, with TRBD1 matching over 8 bases. CDR3 length: 14 amino acids. V trimming: 6 bases; J trimming: 5 bases; junction bases outside the gene matches: 6. Germline V gene sequence: CDR1 MNHNY, CDR2 SVGAGI (reference sequence). The CDR3 is CASSRDRINNEQFF. The CDR3 region has the DNA TGTGCCAGCAGCCGGGACAGGATTAACAATGAGCAGTTCTTC.

This chain links TRBV30 with TRBJ2-5, with D uncertain. The CDR3 is 15 amino acids. Trimming removed 0 bases from V and 3 bases from J, with 14 bases in between. Germline V gene sequence: CDR1 GTSNPN, CDR2 SVGIG (reference sequence). The CDR3 nucleotides read TGTGCCTGGAGTGTAGTTGTAACAGAAGAAGAGACCCAGTACTTC. It is translated as CAWSVVVTEEETQYF.

Only a few counts were recorded for this clone. In DNA form, the CDR3 reads TGTGCCAGCAGTTCCCGGGGAGGGTCTGGAAACACCATATATTTT. This codes for CASSSRGGSGNTIYF. The rearrangement links TRBV6-5 to TRBJ1-3, with no clear D. CDR1 MNHEY and CDR2 SVGAGI come from the germline V gene. Trimming stripped 4 bases from V and 1 base from J, with 11 bases between. CDR3 length: 15 residues.

The chain joins TRBV2 to TRBJ1-1; unclear D gene. The CDR3 consists of 13 residues. The ends were cut back, 4 bases at V and 7 bases at J, with 13 bases in the middle. Per germline, CDR1 SNHLY and CDR2 FYNNEI. The DNA of the CDR3 is TGTGCCAGCAGTGGGCTGACACGATATGAAGCTTTCTTT. Translated, it gives CASSGLTRYEAFF.

The V gene is TRBV6-5, the J gene TRBJ2-3; 7 bases fit TRBD1. Trimming took 2 bases from V and 2 from J; bases not matched to a gene: 4. The CDR3 has 15 amino acids. Germline V lookup: CDR1 MNHEY, CDR2 SVGAGI. The CDR3 coding sequence is TGTGCCAGCAGTTACCTGACAGGGTCCACAGATACGCAGTATTTT. Translated, it gives CASSYLTGSTDTQYF.

With respect to this clone: Other DNA sequences from this sample encode an identical CDR3 as well. The chain employs TRBV18 and TRBJ2-3; no reliable D call. Trimming removed 2 bases at V and 0 bases at J, with 3 bases between. The V gene's germline CDR1 is KGHSH and CDR2 LQKENI. The CDR3 extends over 13 amino acids. The CDR3 DNA follows: TGTGCCAGCTCACCAACTAGCACAGATACGCAGTATTTT. It encodes CASSPTSTDTQYF.

This chain links TRBV15 with TRBJ2-5; a possible D gene is TRBD1 (5 bases). The DNA end is more similar to TRBJ2-7, so the J call may be wrong. Germline-derived CDR1 and CDR2 are LNHNV and YYDKDF (reference sequence). CDR3 size: 15 residues. The chain's CDR3 is CATSAYRADSDEQYF. The CDR3 DNA reads as TGTGCCACCAGCGCATACCGGGCCGACAGCGACGAGCAGTACTTC.

CDR3 in amino acids: CASSFREKTEAFF. DNA of the CDR3: TGTGCCAGCAGCTTCCGAGAAAAGACTGAAGCTTTCTTT. The V call is TRBV7-3, the J call TRBJ1-1, with D uncertain. The CDR3 has 13 residues. Trimming cost V 3 bases and J 5 bases, with 10 bases left between them. CDR1 and CDR2 (germline): SGHTA, FQGTGA. Looking up the rest from reference TRBV7-3 and TRBJ1-1 gives the full variable domain: GAGVSQTPSNKVTEKGKYVELRCDPISGHTALYWYRQSLGQGPEFLIYFQGTGAADDSGLPNDRFFAVRPEGSVSTLKIQRTERGDSAVYLCASSFREKTEAFFGQGTRLTVV.

The gene calls are TRBV13 and TRBJ1-1, with 7 nucleotides matching TRBD1. The trim removed 0 bases at V and 7 bases at J, leaving 2 bases unmatched. The germline V gene has CDR1 PRHDT and CDR2 FYEKMQ (reference sequence). This CDR3 is 13 amino acids long. CDR3 sequence reads: CASSLGGQIEAFF. The CDR3 DNA sequence: TGTGCCAGCAGCTTAGGGGGACAGATTGAAGCTTTCTTT.

The rearrangement uses TRBV7-8 and TRBJ2-7, with 8 positions matching TRBD1. CDR1 and CDR2 (germline): SGHVS, FQNEAQ. With V trimmed by 1 base and J by 2 bases, 10 bases remained unmatched. This CDR3 comprises 17 residues. CDR3 bases: TGTGCCAGCAGCTTAGATCTCAGGACAGGGCGGGCCTACGAGCAGTACTTC. This encodes CASSLDLRTGRAYEQYF.

The chain joins TRBV28 to TRBJ2-1, with D maybe TRBD2 (5 bases). V was pared by 4 bases and J by 4 bases, with 11 bases between. Germline lookup yields CDR1 MDHEN and CDR2 SYDVKM. The length of the CDR3 is 14 residues. Here the CDR3 reads CASSSSLDYNEQFF. The CDR3 bases are TGTGCCAGCAGTTCCTCACTAGATTACAATGAGCAGTTCTTC.

This chain uses TRBV4-2 with TRBJ2-1; 14 bases map to TRBD2. The V gene's germline CDR1 is LGHNA and CDR2 YNFKEQ. The CDR3 has 18 amino acids. The trim removed 1 base at V and 7 bases at J, leaving 9 bases unmatched. The chain's CDR3 is CASSQGGTSGSFSNEQFF. In DNA, the CDR3 is TGTGCCAGCAGCCAAGGCGGGACTAGCGGGAGTTTTTCAAATGAGCAGTTCTTC.

This clone was seen a handful of times. The genes are TRBV5-4 and TRBJ2-1, with TRBD1 matching 7 bases. CDR3 length: 12 residues. With V trimmed by 2 bases and J by 10 bases, 3 bases remained unmatched. Germline V lookup: CDR1 SGHNT, CDR2 YYREEE (reference sequence). CDR3 amino acids: CASSFGQAEQFF. CDR3 DNA sequence: TGTGCCAGCAGCTTCGGACAGGCAGAGCAGTTCTTC. Supplemented by reference TRBV5-4 and TRBJ2-1, the full variable domain reads ETGVTQSPTHLIKTRGQQVTLRCSSQSGHNTVSWYQQALGQGPQFIFQYYREEENGRGNFPPRFSGLQFPNYSSELNVNALELDDSALYLCASSFGQAEQFFGPGTRLTVL.

This clone was seen just once. The rearrangement uses TRBV27 and TRBJ1-1; no reliable D call. V gave up 0 bases and J gave up 4 bases, with 6 bases separating them. Germline V gives CDR1 MNHEY, CDR2 SMNVEV (reference sequence). This CDR3 region has 13 residues. The CDR3 DNA reads as TGTGCCAGCAGTTTATCCAGAACCACTGAAGCTTTCTTT. Protein sequence: CASSLSRTTEAFF.

As to this clone: One end of the junction fails to match germline, which may point to a read error. V gene TRBV7-9 combines with J gene TRBJ2-7; the D gene is possibly TRBD1 (7 bases). Germline CDR1 SEHNR, CDR2 FQNEAQ (reference sequence). The CDR3 totals 16 residues. The CDR3 DNA reads TGTTCCAGCAGCCTTAGTTCAGGGGGAGGCTCCTACGAGCAGTACTTC. This encodes CSSSLSSGGGSYEQYF.

The count of this clone is one. The chain has TRBV6-1 and TRBJ2-7; 10 bases map to TRBD1. CDR1 is MNHNS, CDR2 SASEGT, per germline. This CDR3 is built from 14 residues. V shed 4 bases, J shed 7 bases, and the junction held 7 bases outside the gene matches. The CDR3 sequence: CASSVDRGRGEQYF. CDR3 DNA sequence: TGTGCCAGCAGTGTCGACAGGGGGCGCGGGGAGCAGTACTTC.

The chain recombines TRBV2 with TRBJ2-7, with 8 bases that match TRBD1. The CDR3 sequence is 13 residues long. The junction had 5 bases not matched to a gene; V was cut back by 8 bases and J by 2 bases. CDR1 SNHLY and CDR2 FYNNEI come from the germline V gene. CDR3 sequence reads: CASYAGGAYEQYF. In nucleotides, the CDR3 is TGTGCCAGCTATGCAGGGGGCGCCTACGAGCAGTACTTC. Drawing the rest from reference TRBV2 and TRBJ2-7, the complete variable domain is EPEVTQTPSHQVTQMGQEVILRCVPISNHLYFYWYRQILGQKVEFLVSFYNNEISEKSEIFDDQFSVERPDGSNFTLKIRSTKLEDSAMYFCASYAGGAYEQYFGPGTRLTVT.

V gene TRBV10-1 combines with J gene TRBJ2-1; D is possibly TRBD2 (5 bases). Per germline, CDR1 WNHNN and CDR2 SYGVQD (reference sequence). This CDR3 contains 13 residues. V lost 2 bases, J lost 11 bases, and 13 bases lay in between. CDR3 protein: CASSEDRGSKQFF. The CDR3 DNA follows: TGCGCCAGCAGTGAGGATCGGGGAAGTAAGCAGTTCTTC.

The chain joins TRBV4-1 to TRBJ2-6; 9 positions agree with TRBD1. The germline V gene has CDR1 MGHRA and CDR2 YSYEKL. This CDR3 comprises 20 residues. J lost 2 bases, V lost 4 bases, and 15 bases had no gene match. The CDR3 DNA reads as TGCGCCAGCAGCCTAAGGGAACAGGGGGCAAGTTTAACTGGGGCCAACGTCCTGACTTTC. Translation gives CASSLREQGASLTGANVLTF.

The chain couples TRBV2 to TRBJ1-1, with D perhaps TRBD1 (6 bases). CDR1 and CDR2 (germline): SNHLY, FYNNEI. The CDR3 is 15 residues long. V was clipped by 4 bases and J by 0 bases, with 12 bases between them. The CDR3 reads CASSGQGLMNTEAFF. The CDR3 nucleotides are TGTGCCAGCAGTGGCCAGGGGCTTATGAACACTGAAGCTTTCTTT.

Concerning this clone: A read error may account for a junction end that differs from germline. The J gene is TRBJ1-5, the V gene TRBV7-9; TRBD1 is a possible D gene (6 bases). Germline V gene lookup returns CDR1 SEHNR and CDR2 FQNEAQ (reference sequence). The CDR3 is 18 residues long. The CDR3 bases are TGTTCCAGCAGCTTAGCGTCGGGGGGGCTCCTAAGCAATCAGCCCCAGCATTTT. Translating gives CSSSLASGGLLSNQPQHF.

This chain links TRBV5-1 with TRBJ1-4; D unclear. V lost 5 bases to trimming and J lost 8 bases, with 19 bases between them. The germline CDR1 and CDR2 sequences are SGHRS and YFSETQ. The CDR3 runs 15 residues. CDR3 sequence reads: CASRASAGGYEKLFF. CDR3 nucleotides: TGCGCCAGCAGAGCTTCAGCAGGAGGGTACGAAAAACTGTTTTTT. The whole variable domain, remainder taken from reference TRBV5-1 and TRBJ1-4, is KAGVTQTPRYLIKTRGQQVTLSCSPISGHRSVSWYQQTPGQGLQFLFEYFSETQRNKGNFPGRFSGRQFSNSRSEMNVSTLELGDSALYLCASRASAGGYEKLFFGSGTQLSVL.

In regard to this clone: One junction end disagrees with the germline gene, perhaps due to a read error. This chain uses TRBV7-7 with TRBJ2-7, with D maybe TRBD2 (5 bases). The length of the CDR3 is 15 residues. In germline, CDR1 is SSHAT, CDR2 FNYEAQ (reference sequence). The CDR3 DNA reads TGTGCTAGCAGCTTAGCTTTCGGGGACTCCTACGAGCAGTACTTC. Residues: CASSLAFGDSYEQYF.

The rearrangement uses TRBV19 and TRBJ2-3, with a possible D match to TRBD1 (6 bases). Germline CDR1 and CDR2: LNHDA and SQIVND (reference sequence). The CDR3 totals 16 residues. Trimming stripped 3 bases from V and 5 bases from J, with 18 bases between. The CDR3 nucleotides read TGTGCCAGTAGTATTCGACAGGAACCCTCTGGAGATACGCAGTATTTT. As protein: CASSIRQEPSGDTQYF.